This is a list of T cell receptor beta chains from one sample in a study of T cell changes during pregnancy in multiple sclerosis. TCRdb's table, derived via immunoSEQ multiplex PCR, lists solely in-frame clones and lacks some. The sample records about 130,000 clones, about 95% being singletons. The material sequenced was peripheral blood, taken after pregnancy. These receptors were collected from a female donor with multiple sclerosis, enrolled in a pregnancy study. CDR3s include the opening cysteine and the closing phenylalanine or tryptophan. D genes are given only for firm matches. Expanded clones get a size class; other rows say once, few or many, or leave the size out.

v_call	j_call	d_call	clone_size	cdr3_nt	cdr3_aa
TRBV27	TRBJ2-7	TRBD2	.	TGTGCCAGCAGTTTATCTAGTAGCGGGAGGGCCTTCCACGAGCAGTACTTC	CASSLSSSGRAFHEQYF
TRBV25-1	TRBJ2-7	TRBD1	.	TGTGCCAGCAGTGAGACCTCGGGACAGGGGGGCACCTACGAGCAGTACTTC	CASSETSGQGGTYEQYF
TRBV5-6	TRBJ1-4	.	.	TGTGCCAGCAGCTTGGCCATCAGGGTTTCTGAAAAACTGTTTTTT	CASSLAIRVSEKLFF
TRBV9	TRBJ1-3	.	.	TGTGCCAGCAGCGCGAGTGCCTCTGGAAACACCATATATTTT	CASSASASGNTIYF
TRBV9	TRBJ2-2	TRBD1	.	TGTGCCAGCAGCGTTGCAGGGGGCCCCACCGGGGAGCTGTTTTTT	CASSVAGGPTGELFF
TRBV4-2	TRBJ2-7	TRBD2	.	TGTGCCAGCAGCCGCGGACTAGCCGAGAGCTCCTACGAGCAGTACTTC	CASSRGLAESSYEQYF
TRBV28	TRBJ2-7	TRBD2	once	TGTGCCACCCTAGCGGGAGGGCCCGTCGAGCAGTACTTC	CATLAGGPVEQYF
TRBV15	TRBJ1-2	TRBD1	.	TGTGCCACCAGCAGAGAGGGACAGGAAGGGTTAGGCTACACCTTC	CATSREGQEGLGYTF
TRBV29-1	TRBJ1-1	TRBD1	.	TGCAGCGTGGAGGACAGGGAATACTCTGAAGCTTTCTTT	CSVEDREYSEAFF
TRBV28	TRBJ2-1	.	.	TGTGCCAGCAGTGACAGGATCAATGAGCAGTTCTTC	CASSDRINEQFF
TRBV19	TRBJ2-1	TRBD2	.	TGTGCCAGTAAAACTACTAGCGGGAGACTCAATGAGCAGTTCTTC	CASKTTSGRLNEQFF
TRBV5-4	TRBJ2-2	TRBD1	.	TGTGCCAGCAGCTTGGACAGGGGGTACACCGGGGAGCTGTTTTTT	CASSLDRGYTGELFF